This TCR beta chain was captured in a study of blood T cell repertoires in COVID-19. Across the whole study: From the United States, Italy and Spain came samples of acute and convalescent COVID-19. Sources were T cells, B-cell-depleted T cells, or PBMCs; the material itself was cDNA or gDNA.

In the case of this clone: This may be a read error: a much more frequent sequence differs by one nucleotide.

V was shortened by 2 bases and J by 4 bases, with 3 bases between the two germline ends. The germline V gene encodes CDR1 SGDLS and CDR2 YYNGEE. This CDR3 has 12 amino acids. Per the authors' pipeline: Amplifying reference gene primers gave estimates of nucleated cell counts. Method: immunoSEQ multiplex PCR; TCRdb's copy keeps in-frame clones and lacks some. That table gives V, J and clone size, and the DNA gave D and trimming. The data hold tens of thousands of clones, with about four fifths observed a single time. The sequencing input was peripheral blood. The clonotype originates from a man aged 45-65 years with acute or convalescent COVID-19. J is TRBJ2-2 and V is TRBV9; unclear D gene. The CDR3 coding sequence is TGTGCCAGCAGCGTCGGCACCGGGGAGCTGTTTTTT. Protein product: CASSVGTGELFF. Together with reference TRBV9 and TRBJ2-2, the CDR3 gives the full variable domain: DSGVTQTPKHLITATGQRVTLRCSPRSGDLSVYWYQQSLDQGLQFLIQYYNGEERAKGNILERFSAQQFPDLHSELNLSSLELGDSALYFCASSVGTGELFFGEGSRLTVL.